This entry concerns a single TCR beta chain. The table lists this clone with a count of one. Its antigen remains unidentified. No clone much larger than this one lies a single base away; base qualities are absent. This sample was included in a study of blood T cell repertoires in COVID-19 (TCRdb year 2020). With regard to the full study: Samples covering the acute and convalescent phases of COVID-19 were provided by collaborators in the United States, Italy and Spain. The material from the prospective study consisted of cDNA or gDNA derived from T cells, B-cell-depleted T cells, or PBMCs. The dataset comprised deeply sampled blood TCRbeta repertoires from subjects exposed to, actively infected with, or recovered from COVID-19. The repertoires were made available in a free public database intended to serve as a resource for research on the immune response to SARS-CoV-2. The samples were drawn from the first 160 participants of the ongoing ImmuneRACE study and from under 1,500 subjects provided by 6 global collaborators. The sample metadata nearly always contained a de-identified subject ID, COVID-19 status, age in years and sex. Where HLA class I and class II types were available, the types were taken from metadata supplied by the sample provider, not from assay-based typing. Here is what the overall study found, with its caveats: Clinical and demographic metadata were provided uncurated, with the amount varying by source and participant.

The germline V gene provides CDR1 SGDLS and CDR2 YYNGEE. The CDR3 goes from the cysteine to the phenylalanine over 15 residues. The only DNA kept is the CDR3, 45 bases in frame from the first base. Germline trimming amounts to 3 bases on V and 4 bases on J, with 6 as the count of junction bases outside the gene matches. TCRbeta CDR3 regions were amplified from genomic DNA using the immunoSEQ Assay, a bias-controlled multiplex PCR. The paper's processing steps were these. The number of nucleated cells in each sample was estimated from the amplification of reference gene primers within the assay. To quantify the absolute abundance of each unique TCRbeta CDR3 rearrangement, sequence reads were collapsed and filtered. Productive Simpson clonality was computed per sample as the square root of Simpson's diversity index over productive rearrangements. In its TCRdb copy, this immuneACCESS table keeps in-frame sequences only and misses some clones. Where compared with another copy, unresolved V genes explain less than half of these, and the others have no known cause. The V and J calls and clone size come from that table; D and trimming were worked out from the DNA. The sample table lists about 11,000 clones, about 90% of them with a count of one. Together, the top ten hold over 9.5% of the sample.

Each collaborating institution followed its own protocols to collect whole blood in K2EDTA tubes. Collaborator samples were shipped for TCRbeta analysis as frozen whole blood, isolated PBMCs, or DNA extracted from either sample type. This TCR was sampled from a human donor in a cohort sampled during active COVID-19. This chain is built from TRBV9 and TRBJ2-5; 10 nucleotides in the junction match TRBD2. What was sequenced was peripheral blood. The CDR3 is CASSASGGDSETQYF. The nucleotides are TGTGCCAGCAGCGCCAGCGGGGGGGACTCAGAGACCCAGTACTTC.